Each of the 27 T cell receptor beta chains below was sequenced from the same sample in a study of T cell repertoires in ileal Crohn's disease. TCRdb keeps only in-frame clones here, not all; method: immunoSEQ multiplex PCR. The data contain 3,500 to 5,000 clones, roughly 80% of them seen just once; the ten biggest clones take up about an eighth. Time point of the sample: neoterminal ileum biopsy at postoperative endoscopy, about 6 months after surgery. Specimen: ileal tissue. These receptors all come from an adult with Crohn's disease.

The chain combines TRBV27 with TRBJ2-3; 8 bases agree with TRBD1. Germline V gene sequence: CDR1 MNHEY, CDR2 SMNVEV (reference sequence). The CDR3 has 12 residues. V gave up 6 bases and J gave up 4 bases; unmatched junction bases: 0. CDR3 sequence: CASRQGADTQYF. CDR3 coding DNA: TGTGCCAGCAGACAGGGGGCAGATACGCAGTATTTT.

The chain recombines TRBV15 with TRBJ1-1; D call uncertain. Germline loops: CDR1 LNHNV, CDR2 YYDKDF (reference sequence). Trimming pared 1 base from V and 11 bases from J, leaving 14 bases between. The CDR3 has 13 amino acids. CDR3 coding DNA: TGTGCCACCAGCAGAGTACCTTCCGGTAAGGCTTTCTTT. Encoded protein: CATSRVPSGKAFF.

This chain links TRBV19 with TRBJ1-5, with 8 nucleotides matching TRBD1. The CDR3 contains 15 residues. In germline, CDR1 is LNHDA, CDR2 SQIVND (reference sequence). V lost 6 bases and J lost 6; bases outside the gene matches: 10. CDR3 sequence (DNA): TGTGCCAGTAGATTAGGACAGGGAAATTTTCAGCCCCAGCATTTT. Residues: CASRLGQGNFQPQHF.

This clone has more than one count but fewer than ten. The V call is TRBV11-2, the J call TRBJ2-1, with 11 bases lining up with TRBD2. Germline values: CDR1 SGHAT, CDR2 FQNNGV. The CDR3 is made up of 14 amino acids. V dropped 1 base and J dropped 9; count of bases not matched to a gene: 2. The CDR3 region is CASSLGLAGGEQFF. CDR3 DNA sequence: TGTGCCAGCAGCTTAGGGCTAGCGGGGGGTGAGCAGTTCTTC.

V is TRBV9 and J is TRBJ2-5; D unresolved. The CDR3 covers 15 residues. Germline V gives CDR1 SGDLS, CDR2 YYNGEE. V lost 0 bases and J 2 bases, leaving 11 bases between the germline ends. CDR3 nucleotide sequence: TGTGCCAGCAGCGTAGCTCCGGGTCAACAAGAGACCCAGTACTTC. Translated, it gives CASSVAPGQQETQYF. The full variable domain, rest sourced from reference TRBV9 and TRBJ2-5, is DSGVTQTPKHLITATGQRVTLRCSPRSGDLSVYWYQQSLDQGLQFLIQYYNGEERAKGNILERFSAQQFPDLHSELNLSSLELGDSALYFCASSVAPGQQETQYFGPGTRLLVL.

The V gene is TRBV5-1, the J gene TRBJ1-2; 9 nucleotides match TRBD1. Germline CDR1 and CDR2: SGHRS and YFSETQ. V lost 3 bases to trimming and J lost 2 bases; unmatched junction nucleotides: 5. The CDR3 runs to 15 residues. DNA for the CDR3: TGCGCCAGCAGCTACGGACAGGGGAGAAACTATGGCTACACCTTC. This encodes CASSYGQGRNYGYTF. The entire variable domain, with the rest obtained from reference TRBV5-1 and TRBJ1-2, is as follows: KAGVTQTPRYLIKTRGQQVTLSCSPISGHRSVSWYQQTPGQGLQFLFEYFSETQRNKGNFPGRFSGRQFSNSRSEMNVSTLELGDSALYLCASSYGQGRNYGYTFGSGTRLTVV.

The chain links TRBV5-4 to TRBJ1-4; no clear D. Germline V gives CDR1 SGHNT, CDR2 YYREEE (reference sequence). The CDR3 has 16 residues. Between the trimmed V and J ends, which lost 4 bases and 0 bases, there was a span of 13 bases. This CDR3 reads CASSAGSATTNEKLFF. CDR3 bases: TGTGCCAGCAGCGCCGGGTCTGCGACAACTAATGAAAAACTGTTTTTT.

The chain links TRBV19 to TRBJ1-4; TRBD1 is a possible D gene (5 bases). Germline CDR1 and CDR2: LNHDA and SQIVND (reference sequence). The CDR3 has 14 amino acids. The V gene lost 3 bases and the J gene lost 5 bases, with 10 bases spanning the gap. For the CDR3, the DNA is TGTGCCAGTAGTATTGGAGGGGTAAATGAAAAACTGTTTTTT. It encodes CASSIGGVNEKLFF.

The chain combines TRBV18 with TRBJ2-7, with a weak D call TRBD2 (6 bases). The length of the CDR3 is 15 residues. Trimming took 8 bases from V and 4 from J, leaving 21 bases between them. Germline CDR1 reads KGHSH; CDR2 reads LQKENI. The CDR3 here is CASKQGGTVVYEQYF. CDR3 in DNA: TGTGCCAGCAAGCAGGGAGGAACGGTCGTTTACGAGCAGTACTTC.

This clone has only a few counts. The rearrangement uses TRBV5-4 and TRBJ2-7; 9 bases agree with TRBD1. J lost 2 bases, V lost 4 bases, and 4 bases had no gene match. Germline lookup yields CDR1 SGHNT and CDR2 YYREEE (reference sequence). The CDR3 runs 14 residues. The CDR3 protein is CASSLRDRAYEQYF. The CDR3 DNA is TGTGCCAGCAGCCTCCGGGACAGGGCCTACGAGCAGTACTTC.

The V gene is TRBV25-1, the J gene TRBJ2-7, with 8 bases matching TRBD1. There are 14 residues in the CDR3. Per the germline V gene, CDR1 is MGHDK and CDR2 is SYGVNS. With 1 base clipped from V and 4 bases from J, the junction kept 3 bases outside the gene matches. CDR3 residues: CASSESDRGYEQYF. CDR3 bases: TGTGCCAGCAGTGAATCCGACAGGGGTTACGAGCAGTACTTC.

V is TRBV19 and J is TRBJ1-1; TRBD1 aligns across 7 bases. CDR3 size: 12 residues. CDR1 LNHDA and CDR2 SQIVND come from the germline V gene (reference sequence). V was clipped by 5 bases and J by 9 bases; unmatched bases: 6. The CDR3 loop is CASSPYRGKAFF. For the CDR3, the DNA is TGTGCCAGTAGTCCTTACAGGGGTAAAGCTTTCTTT. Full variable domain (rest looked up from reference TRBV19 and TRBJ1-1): DGGITQSPKYLFRKEGQNVTLSCEQNLNHDAMYWYRQDPGQGLRLIYYSQIVNDFQKGDIAEGYSVSREKKESFPLTVTSAQKNPTAFYLCASSPYRGKAFFGQGTRLTVV.

CDR3 sequence: CASSLAPGQGANTDTQYF. The DNA for the CDR3 is TGCGCCAGCAGCTTGGCGCCGGGACAGGGGGCAAACACAGATACGCAGTATTTT. V usage is TRBV5-1 and J usage is TRBJ2-3; TRBD1 matches at 12 bases. Germline-derived CDR1 and CDR2 are SGHRS and YFSETQ. This CDR3 contains 18 residues. V lost 0 bases and J lost 2; bases outside the gene matches: 7.

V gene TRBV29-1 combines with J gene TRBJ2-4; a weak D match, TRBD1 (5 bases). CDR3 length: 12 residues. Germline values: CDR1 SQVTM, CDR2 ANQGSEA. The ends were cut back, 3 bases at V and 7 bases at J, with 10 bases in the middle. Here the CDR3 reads CSVEETDNIQYF. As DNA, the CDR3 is TGCAGCGTTGAGGAGACAGATAACATTCAGTACTTC.

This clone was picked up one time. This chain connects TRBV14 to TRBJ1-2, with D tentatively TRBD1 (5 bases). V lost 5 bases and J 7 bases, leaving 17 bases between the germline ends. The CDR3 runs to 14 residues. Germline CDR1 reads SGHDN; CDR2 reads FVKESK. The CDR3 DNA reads TGTGCCAGCAGCGTCGGGGGAGTCGGTACTGGCTACACCTTC. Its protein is CASSVGGVGTGYTF.

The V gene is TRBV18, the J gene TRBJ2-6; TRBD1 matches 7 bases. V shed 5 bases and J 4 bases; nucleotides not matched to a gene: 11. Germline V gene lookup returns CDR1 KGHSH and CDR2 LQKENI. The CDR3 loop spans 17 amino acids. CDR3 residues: CASSADRTRAGANVLTF. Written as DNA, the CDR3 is TGTGCCAGCTCAGCGGACAGGACTCGGGCGGGGGCCAACGTCCTGACTTTC.

CDR3 sequence reads: CASSVGVQAETQYF. The CDR3 nucleotides read TGTGCCAGCAGCGTAGGCGTTCAGGCTGAGACCCAGTACTTC. The V call is TRBV9, the J call TRBJ2-5; D is ambiguous. Deletions cut 0 bases from V and 5 bases from J, with 11 bases between. Germline assignment: CDR1 SGDLS and CDR2 YYNGEE. The CDR3 spans 14 residues.

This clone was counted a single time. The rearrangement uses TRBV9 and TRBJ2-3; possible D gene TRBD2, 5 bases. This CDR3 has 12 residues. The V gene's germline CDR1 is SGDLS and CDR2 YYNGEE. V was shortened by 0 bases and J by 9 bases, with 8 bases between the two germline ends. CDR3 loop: CASSVVRGTQYF. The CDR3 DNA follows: TGTGCCAGCAGCGTAGTCCGAGGGACGCAGTATTTT.

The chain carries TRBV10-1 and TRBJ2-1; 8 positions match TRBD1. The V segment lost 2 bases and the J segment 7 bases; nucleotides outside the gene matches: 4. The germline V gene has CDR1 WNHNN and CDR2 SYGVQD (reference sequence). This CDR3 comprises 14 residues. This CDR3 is CASSEGTGGNEQFF. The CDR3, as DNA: TGCGCCAGCAGTGAGGGGACAGGAGGTAATGAGCAGTTCTTC.

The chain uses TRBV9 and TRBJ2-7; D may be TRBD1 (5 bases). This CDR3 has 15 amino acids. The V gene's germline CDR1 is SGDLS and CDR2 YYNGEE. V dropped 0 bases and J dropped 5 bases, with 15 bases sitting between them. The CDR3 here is CASSVGAAGKDEQYF. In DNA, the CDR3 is TGTGCCAGCAGCGTAGGGGCGGCAGGGAAGGACGAGCAGTACTTC. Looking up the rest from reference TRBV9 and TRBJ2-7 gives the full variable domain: DSGVTQTPKHLITATGQRVTLRCSPRSGDLSVYWYQQSLDQGLQFLIQYYNGEERAKGNILERFSAQQFPDLHSELNLSSLELGDSALYFCASSVGAAGKDEQYFGPGTRLTVT.

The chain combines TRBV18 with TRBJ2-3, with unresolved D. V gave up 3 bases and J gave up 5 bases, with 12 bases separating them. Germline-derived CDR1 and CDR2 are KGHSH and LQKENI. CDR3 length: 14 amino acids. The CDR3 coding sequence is TGTGCCAGCTCACCGGGTCCAGGTGGAGATACGCAGTATTTT. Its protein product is CASSPGPGGDTQYF. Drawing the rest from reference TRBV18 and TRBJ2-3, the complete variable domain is NAGVMQNPRHLVRRRGQEARLRCSPMKGHSHVYWYRQLPEEGLKFMVYLQKENIIDESGMPKERFSAEFPKEGPSILRIQQVVRGDSAAYFCASSPGPGGDTQYFGPGTRLTVL.

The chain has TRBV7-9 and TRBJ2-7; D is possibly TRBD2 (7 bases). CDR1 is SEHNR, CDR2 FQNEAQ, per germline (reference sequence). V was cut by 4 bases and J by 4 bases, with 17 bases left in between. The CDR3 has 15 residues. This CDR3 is CASSSSGGGRYEQYF. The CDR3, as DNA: TGTGCCAGCAGCTCCTCGGGGGGCGGGCGTTACGAGCAGTACTTC.

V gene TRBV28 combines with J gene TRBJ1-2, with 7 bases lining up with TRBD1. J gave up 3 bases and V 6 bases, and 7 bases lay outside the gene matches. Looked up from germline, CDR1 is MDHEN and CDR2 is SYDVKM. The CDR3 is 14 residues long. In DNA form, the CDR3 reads TGTGCCAGCAGCCCACAGGGGTATTACTATGGCTACACCTTC. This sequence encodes CASSPQGYYYGYTF.

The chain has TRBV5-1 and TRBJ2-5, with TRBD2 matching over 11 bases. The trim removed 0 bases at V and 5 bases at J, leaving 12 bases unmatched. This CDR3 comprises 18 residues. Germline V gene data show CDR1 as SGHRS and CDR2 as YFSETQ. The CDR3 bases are TGCGCCAGCAGCTTGGCCCGGTCCCGGGCTAGCGGGGGGGAGACCCAGTACTTC. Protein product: CASSLARSRASGGETQYF.

CDR3 sequence (DNA): TGTGCCAGTAGTATGGGCCGAGCCAATAATGAAAAACTGTTTTTT. Translation gives CASSMGRANNEKLFF. This chain uses TRBV19 with TRBJ1-4; D gene ambiguous. The length of the CDR3 is 15 residues. In germline, CDR1 is LNHDA, CDR2 SQIVND (reference sequence). Deletions cut 3 bases from V and 4 bases from J, with 12 bases between.

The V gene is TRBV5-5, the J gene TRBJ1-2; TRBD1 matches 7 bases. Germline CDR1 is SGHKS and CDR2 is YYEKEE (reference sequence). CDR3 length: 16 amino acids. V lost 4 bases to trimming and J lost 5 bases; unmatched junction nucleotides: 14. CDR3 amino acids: CASSGTGTAIPYGYTF. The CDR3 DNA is TGTGCCAGCAGCGGTACCGGGACAGCTATACCGTATGGCTACACCTTC.

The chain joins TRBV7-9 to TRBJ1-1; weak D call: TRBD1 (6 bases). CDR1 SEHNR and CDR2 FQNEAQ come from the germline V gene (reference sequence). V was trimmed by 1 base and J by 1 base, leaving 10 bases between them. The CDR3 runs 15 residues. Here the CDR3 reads CASSLVTGRNTEAFF. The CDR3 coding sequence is TGTGCCAGCAGCTTAGTAACAGGGAGGAACACTGAAGCTTTCTTT.